This T cell receptor beta chain was sequenced for a study of siplizumab effects on memory and regulatory T cells. Germline CDR1 is SNHLY and CDR2 is FYNNEI. The CDR3 length is 14 residues. The trim removed 6 bases at V and 5 bases at J, leaving 8 bases unmatched. Study conclusions and caveats: On average, roughly 70% of mappable alloreactive CD4+ clones were Treg-derived under siplizumab, against about 29% in controls.

To note about this clone: Its matching antigen is unknown.

Each sample yielded about 10^5 assayed TCR templates. Sequenced by immunoSEQ multiplex PCR; TCRdb stores in-frame clones only, minus some. The repertoire has about 56,000 clones, about 98% of them found once; the top ten carry approximately 1%. The TCR was taken from a human donor in good health. Sequenced material: naive CD8+ T cells sorted from blood. The rearrangement joins TRBV2 to TRBJ2-7; 9 bases are shared with TRBD1. The CDR3 loop reads CASSPGTGYNEQYF. The CDR3 region has the DNA TGTGCCAGCAGCCCGGGGACAGGGTATAACGAGCAGTACTTC. Variable domain in full (rest from reference TRBV2 and TRBJ2-7): EPEVTQTPSHQVTQMGQEVILRCVPISNHLYFYWYRQILGQKVEFLVSFYNNEISEKSEIFDDQFSVERPDGSNFTLKIRSTKLEDSAMYFCASSPGTGYNEQYFGPGTRLTVT.